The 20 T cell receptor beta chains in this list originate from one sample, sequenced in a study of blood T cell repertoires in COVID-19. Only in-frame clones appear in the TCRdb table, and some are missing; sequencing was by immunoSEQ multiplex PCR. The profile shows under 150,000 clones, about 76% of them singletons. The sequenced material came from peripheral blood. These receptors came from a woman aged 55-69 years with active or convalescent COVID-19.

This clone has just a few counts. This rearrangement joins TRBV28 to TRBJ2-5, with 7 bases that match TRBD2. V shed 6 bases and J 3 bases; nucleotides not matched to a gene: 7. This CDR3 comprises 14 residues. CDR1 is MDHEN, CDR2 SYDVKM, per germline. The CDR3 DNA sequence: TGTGCCAGCAGCTGGTTCCTAGCGGAAGAGACCCAGTACTTC. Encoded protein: CASSWFLAEETQYF. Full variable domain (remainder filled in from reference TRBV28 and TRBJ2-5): DVKVTQSSRYLVKRTGEKVFLECVQDMDHENMFWYRQDPGLGLRLIYFSYDVKMKEKGDIPEGYSVSREKKERFSLILESASTNQTSMYLCASSWFLAEETQYFGPGTRLLVL.

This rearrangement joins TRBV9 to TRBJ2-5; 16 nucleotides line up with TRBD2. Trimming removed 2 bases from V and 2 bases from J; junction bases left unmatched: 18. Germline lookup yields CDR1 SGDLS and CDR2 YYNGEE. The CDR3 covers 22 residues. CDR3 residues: CASSVPTTPAGTSGGGQETQYF. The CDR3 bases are TGTGCCAGCAGCGTGCCCACTACACCGGCCGGGACTAGCGGGGGGGGTCAAGAGACCCAGTACTTC.

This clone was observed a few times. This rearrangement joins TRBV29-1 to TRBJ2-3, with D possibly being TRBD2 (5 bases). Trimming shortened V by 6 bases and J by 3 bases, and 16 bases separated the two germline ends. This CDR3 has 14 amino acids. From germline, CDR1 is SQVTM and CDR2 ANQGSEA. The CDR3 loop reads CSVKPGFSTDTQYF. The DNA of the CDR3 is TGCAGCGTCAAACCGGGGTTTTCTACAGATACGCAGTATTTT.

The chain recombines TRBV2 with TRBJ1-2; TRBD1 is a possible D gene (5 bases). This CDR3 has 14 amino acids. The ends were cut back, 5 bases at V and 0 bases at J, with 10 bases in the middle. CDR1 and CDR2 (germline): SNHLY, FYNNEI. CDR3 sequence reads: CASSSQVANYGYTF. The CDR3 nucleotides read TGTGCCAGCAGTTCACAGGTCGCTAACTATGGCTACACCTTC.

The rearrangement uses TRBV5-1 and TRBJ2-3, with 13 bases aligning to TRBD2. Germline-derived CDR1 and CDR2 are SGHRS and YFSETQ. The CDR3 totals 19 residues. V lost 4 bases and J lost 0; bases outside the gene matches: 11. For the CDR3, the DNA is TGCGCCAGCAGCGTAGACGGACTAGCGGGGGCCGTTAGCACAGATACGCAGTATTTT. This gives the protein CASSVDGLAGAVSTDTQYF.

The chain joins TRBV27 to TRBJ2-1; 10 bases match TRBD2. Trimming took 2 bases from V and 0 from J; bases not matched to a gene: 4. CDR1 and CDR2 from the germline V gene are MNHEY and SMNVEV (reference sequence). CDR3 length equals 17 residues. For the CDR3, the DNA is TGTGCCAGCAGTTTAAAGGGACTAGCGAGCTCCTACAATGAGCAGTTCTTC. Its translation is CASSLKGLASSYNEQFF.

The CDR3 sequence is CASSVRTGDSPLHF. CDR3 nucleotides: TGTGCCAGTAGTGTAAGGACAGGGGATTCACCCCTCCACTTT. The chain employs TRBV19 and TRBJ1-6; 9 positions match TRBD1. CDR1 and CDR2 (germline): LNHDA, SQIVND (reference sequence). The CDR3 spans 14 residues. Losses at the gene ends were 5 bases for V and 8 bases for J; bases not matched to a gene: 4.

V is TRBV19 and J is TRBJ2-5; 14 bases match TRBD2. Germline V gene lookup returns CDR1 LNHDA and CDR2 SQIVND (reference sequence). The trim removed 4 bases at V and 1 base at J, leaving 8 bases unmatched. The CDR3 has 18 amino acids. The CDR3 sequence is CASSTSGLAGALQETQYF. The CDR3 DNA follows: TGTGCCAGTAGTACCTCGGGACTAGCGGGGGCACTCCAAGAGACCCAGTACTTC.

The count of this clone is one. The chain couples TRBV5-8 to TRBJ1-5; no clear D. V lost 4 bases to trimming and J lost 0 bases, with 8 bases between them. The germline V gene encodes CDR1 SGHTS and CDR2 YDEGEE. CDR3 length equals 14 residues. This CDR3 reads CASSKQISNQPQHF. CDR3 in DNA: TGTGCCAGCAGCAAACAGATTAGCAATCAGCCCCAGCATTTT.

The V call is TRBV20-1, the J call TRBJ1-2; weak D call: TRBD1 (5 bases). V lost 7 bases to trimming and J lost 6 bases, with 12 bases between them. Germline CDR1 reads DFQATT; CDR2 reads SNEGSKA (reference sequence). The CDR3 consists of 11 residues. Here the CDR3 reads CSGSGWNGYTF. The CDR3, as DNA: TGCAGTGGCTCAGGGTGGAATGGCTACACCTTC.

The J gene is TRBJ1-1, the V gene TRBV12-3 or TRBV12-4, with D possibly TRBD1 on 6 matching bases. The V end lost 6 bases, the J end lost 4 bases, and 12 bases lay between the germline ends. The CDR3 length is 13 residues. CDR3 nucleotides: TGTGCCAGCAGGGCAGGGGTTCGCACTGAAGCTTTCTTT. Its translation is CASRAGVRTEAFF.

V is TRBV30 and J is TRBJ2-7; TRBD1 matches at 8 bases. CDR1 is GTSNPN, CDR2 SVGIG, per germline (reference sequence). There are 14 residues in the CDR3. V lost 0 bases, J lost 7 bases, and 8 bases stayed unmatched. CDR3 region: CAWSVGTGTLEQYF. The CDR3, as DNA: TGTGCCTGGAGTGTAGGGACAGGCACCCTGGAGCAGTACTTC.

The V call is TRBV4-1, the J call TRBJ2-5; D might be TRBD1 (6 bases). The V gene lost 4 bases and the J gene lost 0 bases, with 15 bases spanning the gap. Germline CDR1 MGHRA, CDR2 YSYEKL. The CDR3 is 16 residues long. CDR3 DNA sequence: TGCGCCAGCAGCCGGGGGCAGCAGCTGTACCAAGAGACCCAGTACTTC. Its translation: CASSRGQQLYQETQYF.

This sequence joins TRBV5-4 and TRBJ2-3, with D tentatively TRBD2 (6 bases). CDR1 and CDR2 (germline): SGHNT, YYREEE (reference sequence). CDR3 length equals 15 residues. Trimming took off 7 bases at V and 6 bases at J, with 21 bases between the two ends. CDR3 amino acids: CASAGSVLAADTQYF. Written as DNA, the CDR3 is TGTGCCAGCGCGGGGTCAGTATTAGCGGCCGATACGCAGTATTTT.

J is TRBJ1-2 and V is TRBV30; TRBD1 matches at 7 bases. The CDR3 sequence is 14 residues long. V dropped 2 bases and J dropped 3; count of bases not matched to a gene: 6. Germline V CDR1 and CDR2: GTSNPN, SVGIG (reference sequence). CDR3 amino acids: CAWSQTGSDYGYTF. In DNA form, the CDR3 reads TGTGCCTGGAGTCAGACAGGGTCTGACTATGGCTACACCTTC.

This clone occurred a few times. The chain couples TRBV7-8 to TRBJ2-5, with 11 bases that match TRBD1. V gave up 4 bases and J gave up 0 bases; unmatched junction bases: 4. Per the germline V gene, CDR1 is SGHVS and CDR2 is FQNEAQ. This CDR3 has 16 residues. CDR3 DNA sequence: TGTGCCAGCAGCTCTCGGGACAGGGGGGACCAAGAGACCCAGTACTTC. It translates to CASSSRDRGDQETQYF.

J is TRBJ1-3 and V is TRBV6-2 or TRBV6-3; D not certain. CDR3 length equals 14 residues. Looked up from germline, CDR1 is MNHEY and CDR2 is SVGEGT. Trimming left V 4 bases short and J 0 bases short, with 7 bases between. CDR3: CASSSGSSGNTIYF. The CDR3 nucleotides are TGTGCCAGCAGTTCCGGGAGCTCTGGAAACACCATATATTTT.

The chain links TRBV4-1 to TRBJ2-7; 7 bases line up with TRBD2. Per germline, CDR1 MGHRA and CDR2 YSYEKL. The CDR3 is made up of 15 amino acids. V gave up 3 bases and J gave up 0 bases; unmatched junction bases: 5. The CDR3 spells CASSHPTSSSYEQYF. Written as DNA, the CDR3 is TGCGCCAGCAGCCACCCGACTAGCAGCTCCTACGAGCAGTACTTC.

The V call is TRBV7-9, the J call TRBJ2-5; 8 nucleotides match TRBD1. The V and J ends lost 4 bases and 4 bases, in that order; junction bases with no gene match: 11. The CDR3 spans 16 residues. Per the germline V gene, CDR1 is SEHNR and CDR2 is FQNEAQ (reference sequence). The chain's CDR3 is CASSWRGQVAGETQYF. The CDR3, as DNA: TGTGCCAGCAGCTGGAGGGGACAGGTGGCGGGAGAGACCCAGTACTTC.

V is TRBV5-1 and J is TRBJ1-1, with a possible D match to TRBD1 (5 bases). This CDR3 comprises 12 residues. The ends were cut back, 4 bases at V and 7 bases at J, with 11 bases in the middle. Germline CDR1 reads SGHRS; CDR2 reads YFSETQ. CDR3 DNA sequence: TGCGCCAGCAGCCCAGGGTCGAGTGAAGCTTTCTTT. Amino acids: CASSPGSSEAFF. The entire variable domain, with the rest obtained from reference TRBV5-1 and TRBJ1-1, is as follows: KAGVTQTPRYLIKTRGQQVTLSCSPISGHRSVSWYQQTPGQGLQFLFEYFSETQRNKGNFPGRFSGRQFSNSRSEMNVSTLELGDSALYLCASSPGSSEAFFGQGTRLTVV.